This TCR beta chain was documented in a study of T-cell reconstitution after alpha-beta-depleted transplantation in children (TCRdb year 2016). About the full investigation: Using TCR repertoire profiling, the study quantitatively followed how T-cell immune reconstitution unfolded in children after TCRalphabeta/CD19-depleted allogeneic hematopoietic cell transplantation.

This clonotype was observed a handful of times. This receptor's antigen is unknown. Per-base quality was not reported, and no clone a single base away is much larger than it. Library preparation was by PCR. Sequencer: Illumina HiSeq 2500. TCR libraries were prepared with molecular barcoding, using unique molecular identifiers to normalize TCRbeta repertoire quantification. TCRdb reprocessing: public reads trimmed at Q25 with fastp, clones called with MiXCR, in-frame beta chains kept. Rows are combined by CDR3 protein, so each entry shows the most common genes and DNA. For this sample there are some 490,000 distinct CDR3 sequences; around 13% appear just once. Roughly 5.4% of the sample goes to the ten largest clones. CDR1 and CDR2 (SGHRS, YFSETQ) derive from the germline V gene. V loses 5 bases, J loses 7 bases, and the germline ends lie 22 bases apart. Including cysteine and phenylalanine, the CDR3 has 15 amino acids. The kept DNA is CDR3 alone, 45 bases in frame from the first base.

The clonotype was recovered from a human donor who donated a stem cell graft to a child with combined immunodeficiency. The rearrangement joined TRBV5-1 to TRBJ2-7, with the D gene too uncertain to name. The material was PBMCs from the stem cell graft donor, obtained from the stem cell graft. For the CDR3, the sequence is CASRDARARLWEQYF. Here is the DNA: TGCGCCAGCAGGGATGCTAGGGCCCGGCTATGGGAGCAGTACTTC.